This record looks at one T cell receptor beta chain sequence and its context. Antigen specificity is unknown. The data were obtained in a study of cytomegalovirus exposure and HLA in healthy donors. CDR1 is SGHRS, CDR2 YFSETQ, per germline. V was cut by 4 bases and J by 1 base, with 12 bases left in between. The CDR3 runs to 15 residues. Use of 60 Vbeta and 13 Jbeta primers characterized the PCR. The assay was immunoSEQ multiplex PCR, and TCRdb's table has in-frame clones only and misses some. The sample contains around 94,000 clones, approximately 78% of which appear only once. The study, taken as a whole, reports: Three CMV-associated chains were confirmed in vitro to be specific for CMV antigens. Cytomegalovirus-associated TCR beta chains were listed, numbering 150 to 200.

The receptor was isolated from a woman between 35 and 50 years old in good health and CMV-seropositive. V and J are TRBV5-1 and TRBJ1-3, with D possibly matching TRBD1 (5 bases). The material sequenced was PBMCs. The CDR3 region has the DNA TGCGCCAGCAGCCCGTCCCCAGGGTCTGGAAACACCATATATTTT. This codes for CASSPSPGSGNTIYF.